This TCR beta chain was obtained from a study of a mutant IDH1 vaccine in newly diagnosed glioma. Stated time point: week 47, end of study. What each vaccine dose contained was 300 ug of mutant IDH1 20-mer peptide, accompanied by topical imiquimod. About this clone itself: Its antigen is as yet unknown.

Sequencing was performed with immunoSEQ multiplex PCR; in TCRdb, only in-frame clones are kept and a portion is missing. The repertoire holds tens of thousands of clones, about 81% seen once, with approximately 3.8% in the top ten. The TCR was taken from a man aged 35 to 55 with glioma. Some clones in this sample may be carry-over from other donors' samples. The material sequenced was PBMCs, taken from a glioma patient whose treatment included an IDH1 peptide vaccine.

The CDR3 protein is CASSSGTRGFGEKLFF. The CDR3 DNA reads TGTGCCAGCAGCTCCGGTACTAGGGGGTTTGGTGAAAAACTGTTTTTT. The genes are TRBV11-2 and TRBJ1-4; tentative D call: TRBD1 (6 bases). Trimming pared 4 bases from V and 7 bases from J, leaving 19 bases between. There are 16 residues in the CDR3. The germline V gene has CDR1 SGHAT and CDR2 FQNNGV.